These 16 T cell receptor beta chains share one sample of origin, sequenced in a study of T cells in Graves' hyperthyroidism and ophthalmopathy. The source material, RNA transcripts, was used to amplify TCR beta CDR3 regions. When the TCR CDR3 underwent first-round RT-PCR, the HTBI primer set was used. MiXCR was run by TCRdb on the multiplex PCR reads, yielding one entry per CDR3 protein. The table includes hundreds of thousands of distinct CDR3 sequences, 20% to 25% detected once. The specimen was blood. The receptors were gathered from a man aged 30 to 45 with Graves' ophthalmopathy.

CDR3 nucleotides: TGCGCCAGCAGCGGCCGCCAGACAGAGAACACCGGGGAGCTGTTTTTT. It codes for CASSGRQTENTGELFF. The rearrangement uses TRBV4-3 and TRBJ2-2, with D possibly TRBD1 on 5 matching bases. V was shortened by 5 bases and J by 1 base, with 14 bases between the two germline ends. This CDR3 spans 16 amino acids. Germline CDR1 reads LGHNA; CDR2 reads YSLEER.

The CDR3 DNA follows: TGCAGTGCTATCATCCGGACAGGGGGCGGGCCTAGCGGGAGGGTTTACAATGAGCAGTTCTTC. The encoded protein is CSAIIRTGGGPSGRVYNEQFF. The J gene is TRBJ2-1, the V gene TRBV20-1; D possibly corresponds to TRBD2 (12 bases). Germline assignment: CDR1 DFQATT and CDR2 SNEGSKA (reference sequence). V was pared by 4 bases and J by 4 bases, with 35 bases between. CDR3 length: 21 residues.

This clonotype occurred many times. This rearrangement joins TRBV29-1 to TRBJ1-4; TRBD1 matches at 8 bases. This CDR3 spans 13 amino acids. Germline lookup yields CDR1 SQVTM and CDR2 ANQGSEA. Trimming cost V 7 bases and J 5 bases; bases outside gene matches: 6. As DNA, the CDR3 is TGCAGCGCTATGACAGGGGAGAATGAAAAACTGTTTTTT. Protein: CSAMTGENEKLFF.

V is TRBV6-1 and J is TRBJ1-2, with 8 bases aligning to TRBD1. CDR1 MNHNS and CDR2 SASEGT come from the germline V gene. The CDR3 runs 15 residues. Trimming cost V 6 bases and J 8 bases; bases outside gene matches: 14. The CDR3 sequence: CASRGDRQGSNGYTF. CDR3 DNA: TGTGCCAGCAGGGGGGACCGACAGGGGAGCAACGGCTACACCTTC.

In this sample, this clonotype turned up a few times. The chain links TRBV5-8 to TRBJ2-2; a weak D match, TRBD2 (6 bases). Germline V gene sequence: CDR1 SGHTS, CDR2 YDEGEE. This CDR3 contains 16 residues. Between the trimmed V and J ends, which lost 0 bases and 4 bases, there was a span of 13 bases. The CDR3, as DNA: TGTGCCAGCAGCTTGGTGCCGGGGGACGGCACCGGGGAGCTGTTTTTT. It is translated as CASSLVPGDGTGELFF. The variable domain in full, completed from reference TRBV5-8 and TRBJ2-2, reads EAGVTQSPTHLIKTRGQQATLRCSPISGHTSVYWYQQALGLGLQFLLWYDEGEERNRGNFPPRFSGRQFPNYSSELNVNALELEDSALYLCASSLVPGDGTGELFFGEGSRLTVL.

The chain combines TRBV5-4 with TRBJ1-2, with D perhaps TRBD1 (6 bases). Germline loops: CDR1 SGHNT, CDR2 YYREEE (reference sequence). The CDR3 spans 17 residues. V lost 5 bases and J 4 bases, leaving 24 bases between the germline ends. The CDR3 region has the DNA TGTGCCAGCAGTTCAGCCGGGACATTCCAAGCGAGCTATGGCTACACCTTC. This gives the protein CASSSAGTFQASYGYTF.

This clonotype was detected ten times or more. The rearrangement links TRBV10-3 to TRBJ2-7; TRBD2 aligns across 8 bases. With V trimmed by 6 bases and J by 2 bases, 9 bases remained unmatched. The CDR3 totals 15 residues. The germline CDR1 and CDR2 sequences are ENHRY and SYGVKD. The CDR3 nucleotides are TGTGCCATCAGGCCGGCTAGCGGGTGTACCTACGAGCAGTACTTC. Protein product: CAIRPASGCTYEQYF.

The rearrangement links TRBV15 to TRBJ1-5; D perhaps matches TRBD1 (5 bases). Per germline, CDR1 LNHNV and CDR2 YYDKDF (reference sequence). Trimming stripped 1 base from V and 4 bases from J, with 11 bases between. The CDR3 runs 15 residues. CDR3 nucleotide sequence: TGTGCCACCAGCAGAGGAGACAGCCTAAATCAGCCCCAGCATTTT. Translating gives CATSRGDSLNQPQHF.

This clonotype came up a few times. The chain links TRBV7-9 to TRBJ2-6; maybe TRBD2 (6 bases). Germline loops: CDR1 SEHNR, CDR2 FQNEAQ (reference sequence). With 7 bases removed from V and 8 bases from J, the gap between germline ends came to 9 bases. The CDR3 runs 12 residues. CDR3 sequence reads: CASNGGTNVLTF. CDR3 in DNA: TGTGCCAGCAACGGGGGAACCAACGTCCTGACTTTC.

This clonotype occurred many times. This sequence joins TRBV28 and TRBJ2-7; 11 bases are shared with TRBD2. The CDR3 contains 14 residues. Trimming cost V 6 bases and J 0 bases; bases outside gene matches: 1. Germline loops: CDR1 MDHEN, CDR2 SYDVKM. The CDR3, as DNA: TGTGCCAGCAGGGGACTAGCGGTCTCCTACGAGCAGTACTTC. Translation: CASRGLAVSYEQYF. Full variable domain (remainder filled in from reference TRBV28 and TRBJ2-7): DVKVTQSSRYLVKRTGEKVFLECVQDMDHENMFWYRQDPGLGLRLIYFSYDVKMKEKGDIPEGYSVSREKKERFSLILESASTNQTSMYLCASRGLAVSYEQYFGPGTRLTVT.

Regarding this clonotype: As the CDR3 is not closed by the conserved phenylalanine or tryptophan, this likely results from a read error. The chain carries TRBV6-5 and TRBJ1-2; D unclear. The CDR3 has 15 residues. CDR1 is MNHEY, CDR2 SVGAGI, per germline. V dropped 0 bases and J dropped 2 bases, with 10 bases sitting between them. The CDR3 region has the DNA TGTGCCAGCAGTTACTCTAGCCGGATCAACTATGGCTACACCCTC. Translated, it gives CASSYSSRINYGYTL.

The chain employs TRBV9 and TRBJ1-2; 7 nucleotides match TRBD1. This CDR3 spans 22 amino acids. V shed 5 bases, J shed 2 bases, and the junction held 30 bases outside the gene matches. Germline V gives CDR1 SGDLS, CDR2 YYNGEE. CDR3 in amino acids: CASSSEQSHSVFVQGGNYGYTF. The CDR3 nucleotides read TGTGCCAGCAGTTCCGAACAGTCTCACAGTGTATTCGTGCAGGGGGGGAACTATGGCTACACCTTC. Supplemented by reference TRBV9 and TRBJ1-2, the full variable domain reads DSGVTQTPKHLITATGQRVTLRCSPRSGDLSVYWYQQSLDQGLQFLIQYYNGEERAKGNILERFSAQQFPDLHSELNLSSLELGDSALYFCASSSEQSHSVFVQGGNYGYTFGSGTRLTVV.

This clonotype was seen at least ten times. The chain uses TRBV7-8 and TRBJ1-5, with 10 bases identical to TRBD1. The V and J ends lost 2 bases and 0 bases, in that order; junction bases with no gene match: 7. Germline V gene data show CDR1 as SGHVS and CDR2 as FQNEAQ. The CDR3 loop spans 18 amino acids. CDR3 protein: CASSLSRTGGYSNQPQHF. Written as DNA, the CDR3 is TGTGCCAGCAGCTTATCACGGACAGGGGGATATAGCAATCAGCCCCAGCATTTT.

The V call is TRBV7-3, the J call TRBJ2-1; 9 bases are a match to TRBD2. The V and J ends lost 4 bases and 10 bases, in that order; junction bases with no gene match: 14. The CDR3 is 16 residues long. The germline gives CDR1 SGHTA, CDR2 FQGTGA. CDR3 protein: CASSSERAGGVGEQFF. DNA of the CDR3: TGTGCCAGCAGCTCCGAGCGGGCGGGAGGGGTGGGGGAGCAGTTCTTC. Using reference TRBV7-3 and TRBJ2-1 for the parts outside the CDR3, the full variable domain is GAGVSQTPSNKVTEKGKYVELRCDPISGHTALYWYRQSLGQGPEFLIYFQGTGAADDSGLPNDRFFAVRPEGSVSTLKIQRTERGDSAVYLCASSSERAGGVGEQFFGPGTRLTVL.

Many counts were recorded for this clonotype. The chain combines TRBV11-1 with TRBJ1-2; 10 bases line up with TRBD1. The germline CDR1 and CDR2 sequences are SGHAT and FQDESV (reference sequence). With 5 bases clipped from V and 4 bases from J, the junction kept 4 bases outside the gene matches. The CDR3 is made up of 14 amino acids. The CDR3 nucleotides are TGTGCCAGCAGCCCGGACAGGGGGGCCTATGGCTACACCTTC. Amino acids: CASSPDRGAYGYTF.

There are many counts of this clonotype. The V gene is TRBV2, the J gene TRBJ2-1, with D possibly TRBD2 on 5 matching bases. Trimming removed 4 bases from V and 5 bases from J, with 24 bases in between. The germline V gene has CDR1 SNHLY and CDR2 FYNNEI. The CDR3 runs 18 residues. CDR3 in DNA: TGTGCCAGCAGTGTTCCCTCTAGCCTGGGGTATCAAGACAATGAGCAGTTCTTC. As protein: CASSVPSSLGYQDNEQFF.